This T cell receptor beta chain emerged from a study of CD8+ T cells in alopecia areata. Extraction of RNA preceded its reverse transcription into cDNA, which served as the sequencing template. TCRdb keeps only in-frame clones here, not all; method: immunoSEQ multiplex PCR. The table includes 140,000 to 150,000 clones, 87% detected once. The V end lost 5 bases, the J end lost 2 bases, and 21 bases lay between the germline ends. The CDR3 sequence is 17 residues long. This TCR was sampled from a human donor with alopecia areata. The chain combines TRBV23-1 with TRBJ1-2; D is uncertain. TRBV23-1 is designated an ORF whose function remains uncertain. The source material was CD8+ T cells sorted from blood, sampled at week 0. The CDR3 here is CASSNKWRLLMNYGYTF. The CDR3 DNA reads TGCGCCAGCAGTAACAAATGGCGGCTCTTGATGAACTATGGCTACACCTTC.